The clone carrying this TCR beta chain was found many times. These data are taken from a study of regulatory T cells in long-lasting Graves disease. Time point noted: newly diagnosed GD, antithyroid drugs for less than 3 months. RNA isolated from PBMCs was used to make the TCR library. Researchers made TCR beta libraries by using iRepertoire HTBI primers and running Arm-PCR on CDR3 regions. TCRdb ran MiXCR on the multiplex PCR reads and lists one entry per CDR3 protein. The sample contains 300,000 to 400,000 distinct CDR3 sequences, roughly a sixth of which appear only once. V lost 3 bases to trimming and J lost 0 bases, with 16 bases between them. Germline lookup yields CDR1 SGHRS and CDR2 YFSETQ. The CDR3 totals 17 residues. The sample was also linked to a second study, of T cells in Graves' hyperthyroidism and ophthalmopathy. Per that study: The study defined stable Graves' hyperthyroidism as no ophthalmopathy progression within 18 months. Exclusion followed for patients with uncontrolled infection, other autoimmune disease, pregnancy or lactation. RT-PCR in the first round (using the HTBI primer set) targeted the TCR CDR3.

Specimen: peripheral blood mononuclear cells (PBMCs), collected at new diagnosis, from a patient treated with antithyroid drugs. The receptor comes from a man aged 35 to 55 with Graves disease. The genes are TRBV5-1 and TRBJ1-3; the D gene is possibly TRBD1 (6 bases). The CDR3 nucleotides are TGCGCCAGCAGCTCCTCCGGGACACTCCGCTCTGGAAACACCATATATTTT. Translation gives CASSSSGTLRSGNTIYF.